This TCR beta chain was retrieved from a study of CD8 T cells in ankylosing spondylitis. General study findings and limits: Seemingly characteristic of ankylosing spondylitis blood was a TCR beta motif consisting of about 8 highly homologous variants.

There are a few counts of this clonotype. The target antigen is unknown. 5'-RACE, quantitative and with molecular barcodes, yielded the TCR beta libraries. Via MiXCR, TCRdb re-called the 5' RACE reads, giving one row per CDR3 protein. This table holds about 260,000 distinct CDR3 sequences, 24% found once. The V gene's germline CDR1 is SGHVS and CDR2 FQNEAQ. This CDR3 contains 15 residues. J was trimmed by 4 bases and V by 2 bases; bases with no gene match: 5. The source material was blood, either unsorted or a sorted T cell fraction (not recorded which). The chain is built from TRBV7-8 and TRBJ2-3; 8 nucleotides match TRBD1. The sequence was collected from a male donor with ankylosing spondylitis or in good health (not recorded which). In nucleotides, the CDR3 is TGTGCCAGCAGCTTAATGGGACAGGACTCAGATACGCAGTATTTT. This gives the protein CASSLMGQDSDTQYF. The full variable domain, its missing parts supplied by reference TRBV7-8 and TRBJ2-3, is GAGVSQSPRYKVAKRGQDVALRCDPISGHVSLFWYQQALGQGPEFLTYFQNEAQLDKSGLPSDRFFAERPEGSVSTLKIQRTQQEDSAVYLCASSLMGQDSDTQYFGPGTRLTVL.